These 27 T cell receptor beta chains came from one sample sequenced in a study of blood T cell repertoires in COVID-19. Produced via immunoSEQ multiplex PCR; TCRdb's table is partial and in-frame only. Altogether approximately 99,000 clones are present, roughly 86% being singletons, with the ten largest covering roughly 13%. The specimen sequenced was peripheral blood. These receptor sequences come from an older woman in a cohort sampled during active or convalescent COVID-19.

The chain carries TRBV7-2 and TRBJ1-4; tentative D call: TRBD1 (5 bases). Germline V CDR1 and CDR2: SGHTA, FQGNSA. The V gene lost 3 bases and the J gene lost 10 bases, with 15 bases spanning the gap. The CDR3 is made up of 14 amino acids. CDR3 residues: CASSFKGEEGKLFF. The CDR3 DNA sequence: TGTGCCAGCAGCTTTAAAGGGGAGGAGGGAAAACTGTTTTTT.

The chain has TRBV6-6 and TRBJ2-7; TRBD1 might be the D (6 bases). CDR3 length: 13 residues. Germline CDR1 reads MNHNY; CDR2 reads SVGAGI (reference sequence). V was trimmed by 4 bases and J by 6 bases, leaving 13 bases between them. The CDR3 reads CASSFQTGSEQYF. DNA of the CDR3: TGTGCCAGCAGTTTTCAGACAGGCTCCGAGCAGTACTTC.

This rearrangement joins TRBV10-2 to TRBJ1-4; D possibly corresponds to TRBD1 (6 bases). This CDR3 is 12 amino acids long. Germline V gene lookup returns CDR1 WSHSY and CDR2 SAAADI. The CDR3, as DNA: TGCGCTCTACAGGGCATCGGCGAAAAACTGTTTTTT. This gives the protein CALQGIGEKLFF.

The chain carries TRBV7-2 and TRBJ2-1, with a tentative D call TRBD2 (5 bases). V lost 4 bases and J lost 4, with 17 bases in between. The germline V gene has CDR1 SGHTA and CDR2 FQGNSA. The CDR3 contains 16 residues. CDR3 DNA: TGTGCCAGCAGCTACTCGATGATACGGGGATACAATGAGCAGTTCTTC. Its protein product is CASSYSMIRGYNEQFF.

CDR3 coding DNA: TGTGCCAGCATCGGAGGGGCCACTGAAGCTTTCTTT. This encodes CASIGGATEAFF. The V call is TRBV6-5, the J call TRBJ1-1, with D possibly matching TRBD1 (5 bases). V shed 7 bases and J shed 4 bases, with 10 bases lying between them. CDR1 and CDR2 from the germline V gene are MNHEY and SVGAGI. The CDR3 has 12 amino acids.

V usage is TRBV28 and J usage is TRBJ1-5, with D unclear. The germline CDR1 and CDR2 sequences are MDHEN and SYDVKM. Trimming left V 5 bases short and J 3 bases short, with 11 bases between. There are 14 residues in the CDR3. CDR3 in DNA: TGTGCCAGCAGTCATGGGCCAAACAATCAGCCCCAGCATTTT. This codes for CASSHGPNNQPQHF.

The chain couples TRBV3-1 (or the pseudogene TRBV3-2) to TRBJ2-3, with TRBD2 matching 12 bases. Trimming removed 5 bases from V and 3 bases from J; junction bases left unmatched: 9. Per the germline V gene, CDR1 is LGHDT and CDR2 is YNNKEL (reference sequence). The CDR3 runs 17 residues. The CDR3 coding sequence is TGTGCCAGCAGCAGCCGACTAGCGGGGGATTTAACAGATACGCAGTATTTT. It encodes CASSSRLAGDLTDTQYF.

The chain employs TRBV18 and TRBJ2-1; TRBD1 matches at 10 bases. The CDR3 covers 14 residues. Looked up from germline, CDR1 is KGHSH and CDR2 is LQKENI. V lost 5 bases and J lost 9; bases outside the gene matches: 7. CDR3 amino acids: CASSVDRGVAEQFF. DNA of the CDR3: TGTGCCAGCTCAGTGGACAGGGGGGTCGCTGAGCAGTTCTTC.

The chain couples TRBV19 to TRBJ2-1, with 8 nucleotides matching TRBD2. Trimming took 5 bases from V and 0 from J; bases not matched to a gene: 18. Per germline, CDR1 LNHDA and CDR2 SQIVND (reference sequence). The CDR3 has 20 amino acids. The CDR3 nucleotides are TGTGCCAGTAGTCCAGAGTCCCTAGCGGGCGCATTACCCTCCTACAATGAGCAGTTCTTC. Translation: CASSPESLAGALPSYNEQFF.

The CDR3 is CASSVGRGLAGDEQYF. In DNA, the CDR3 is TGTGCCAGCAGCGTAGGTAGAGGACTAGCTGGGGACGAGCAGTACTTC. The chain couples TRBV9 to TRBJ2-7; 8 bases agree with TRBD2. The V gene end was trimmed by 0 bases and the J gene end by 5 bases; junction bases not matched to a gene: 10. The CDR3 runs to 16 residues. The V gene's germline CDR1 is SGDLS and CDR2 YYNGEE.

The rearrangement links TRBV2 to TRBJ1-1; D gene ambiguous. The CDR3 sequence is 14 residues long. Germline assignment: CDR1 SNHLY and CDR2 FYNNEI. V lost 6 bases, J lost 0 bases, and 11 bases lay in between. Here the CDR3 reads CASSGGGLNTEAFF. CDR3 nucleotide sequence: TGTGCCAGCAGCGGAGGCGGATTGAACACTGAAGCTTTCTTT.

This chain connects TRBV2 to TRBJ1-1, with TRBD1 matching over 10 bases. The CDR3 runs to 13 residues. V shed 6 bases, J shed 4 bases, and the junction held 2 bases outside the gene matches. Germline V gene data show CDR1 as SNHLY and CDR2 as FYNNEI. CDR3: CASRGQGVTEAFF. For the CDR3, the DNA is TGTGCCAGCAGAGGACAGGGGGTCACTGAAGCTTTCTTT.

This clone was picked up one time. The chain carries TRBV6-1 and TRBJ1-2, with TRBD1 identical over 7 bases. J gave up 1 base and V 1 base, and 9 bases lay outside the gene matches. Germline-derived CDR1 and CDR2 are MNHNS and SASEGT. The CDR3 has 17 amino acids. The CDR3 region has the DNA TGTGCCAGCAGTGAAGTCAGGGGGTTATCCGTTAACTATGGCTACACCTTC. It codes for CASSEVRGLSVNYGYTF.

The chain has TRBV3-1 (or the pseudogene TRBV3-2) and TRBJ2-7; D is perhaps TRBD2 (6 bases). The V end was cut by 8 bases, the J end by 4 bases, with 18 bases between. Germline CDR1 and CDR2: LGHDT and YNNKEL (reference sequence). The length of the CDR3 is 14 residues. CDR3 protein: CASGRGLGLYEQYF. For the CDR3, the DNA is TGTGCCAGCGGCCGGGGCCTGGGACTGTACGAGCAGTACTTC.

The chain employs TRBV24-1 and TRBJ2-2, with 10 bases matching TRBD2. The CDR3 totals 16 residues. V lost 2 bases, J lost 2 bases, and 1 base stayed unmatched. Germline CDR1 KGHDR, CDR2 SFDVKD. The CDR3: CATSDSSGSNTGELFF. The CDR3 nucleotides read TGTGCCACCAGTGATTCTAGCGGGAGTAACACCGGGGAGCTGTTTTTT.

The genes are TRBV5-1 and TRBJ1-1, with 11 positions matching TRBD1. The trim removed 5 bases at V and 0 bases at J, leaving 3 bases unmatched. CDR1 is SGHRS, CDR2 YFSETQ, per germline. The CDR3 contains 15 residues. This CDR3 reads CASRGQGAVNTEAFF. The CDR3 region has the DNA TGCGCCAGCAGAGGACAGGGGGCGGTGAACACTGAAGCTTTCTTT. The whole variable domain, filled in from reference TRBV5-1 and TRBJ1-1, reads KAGVTQTPRYLIKTRGQQVTLSCSPISGHRSVSWYQQTPGQGLQFLFEYFSETQRNKGNFPGRFSGRQFSNSRSEMNVSTLELGDSALYLCASRGQGAVNTEAFFGQGTRLTVV.

This clone was seen a few times. The genes are TRBV5-1 and TRBJ1-2; D is possibly TRBD1 (6 bases). CDR3 length equals 13 residues. Germline V gene lookup returns CDR1 SGHRS and CDR2 YFSETQ. Trimming removed 4 bases at V and 6 bases at J, with 13 bases between. The CDR3 is CASSPWDKNGYTF. The CDR3, as DNA: TGCGCCAGCAGCCCATGGGACAAAAATGGCTACACCTTC. The full variable domain, completed using reference TRBV5-1 and TRBJ1-2, is KAGVTQTPRYLIKTRGQQVTLSCSPISGHRSVSWYQQTPGQGLQFLFEYFSETQRNKGNFPGRFSGRQFSNSRSEMNVSTLELGDSALYLCASSPWDKNGYTFGSGTRLTVV.

The V and J genes are TRBV6-1 and TRBJ1-5; 7 positions agree with TRBD1. The CDR3 has 14 amino acids. The germline gives CDR1 MNHNS, CDR2 SASEGT. The ends lost 3 bases at V and 5 bases at J; junction bases unmatched: 4. CDR3 amino acids: CASSEGTAYQPQHF. The CDR3 coding sequence is TGTGCCAGCAGTGAGGGGACAGCTTATCAGCCCCAGCATTTT.

The chain links TRBV9 to TRBJ2-7; TRBD2 might be the D (5 bases). Germline values: CDR1 SGDLS, CDR2 YYNGEE. V lost 1 base and J 6 bases, leaving 11 bases between the germline ends. The CDR3 spans 13 residues. CDR3 sequence reads: CASSVWERSEQYF. CDR3 DNA sequence: TGTGCCAGCAGCGTATGGGAGCGTAGCGAGCAGTACTTC.

The gene calls are TRBV3-1 (or the pseudogene TRBV3-2) and TRBJ1-1; 9 bases agree with TRBD1. Germline V CDR1 and CDR2: LGHDT, YNNKEL (reference sequence). The CDR3 runs to 15 residues. The V gene end was trimmed by 4 bases and the J gene end by 1 base; junction bases not matched to a gene: 4. DNA of the CDR3: TGTGCCAGCAGCCCCCCGGGACAGGGGAACACTGAAGCTTTCTTT. Translated, it gives CASSPPGQGNTEAFF.

The genes are TRBV25-1 and TRBJ1-3; D is undetermined. The V end was cut by 0 bases, the J end by 1 base, with 10 bases between. The germline V gene encodes CDR1 MGHDK and CDR2 SYGVNS. This CDR3 comprises 16 residues. The CDR3 DNA reads as TGTGCCAGCAGTGAATACTCCCGGTTATCTGGAAACACCATATATTTT. This codes for CASSEYSRLSGNTIYF.

J is TRBJ1-2 and V is TRBV27, with 9 bases identical to TRBD1. Germline CDR1 MNHEY, CDR2 SMNVEV (reference sequence). The CDR3 has 16 amino acids. V shed 8 bases and J 1 base; nucleotides not matched to a gene: 11. The CDR3 DNA sequence: TGTGCCAGCCTTGCCTCCGGGACAGGGTTTAACTATGGCTACACCTTC. It translates to CASLASGTGFNYGYTF.

The rearrangement joins TRBV27 to TRBJ2-7; 7 bases map to TRBD1. V lost 4 bases and J lost 5; bases outside the gene matches: 5. From germline, CDR1 is MNHEY and CDR2 SMNVEV (reference sequence). The CDR3 has 13 amino acids. The DNA of the CDR3 is TGTGCCAGCAGTTACAGACAGGGTCACGAGCAGTACTTC. Translating gives CASSYRQGHEQYF.

This clone was detected once. The chain recombines TRBV28 with TRBJ1-5; unclear D gene. The germline V gene encodes CDR1 MDHEN and CDR2 SYDVKM. The V gene lost 6 bases and the J gene lost 3 bases, with 9 bases spanning the gap. This CDR3 region has 13 residues. The CDR3: CASSRDTNQPQHF. The CDR3 nucleotides read TGTGCCAGCAGCCGGGATACCAATCAGCCCCAGCATTTT.

V gene TRBV3-1 (or the pseudogene TRBV3-2) combines with J gene TRBJ1-2, with 8 bases fitting TRBD1. CDR1 and CDR2 from the germline V gene are LGHDT and YNNKEL (reference sequence). J lost 1 base, V lost 2 bases, and 3 bases had no gene match. The CDR3 runs to 15 residues. The CDR3 coding sequence is TGTGCCAGCAGCCAAATTACAGGGGGTAACTATGGCTACACCTTC. It translates to CASSQITGGNYGYTF.

The rearrangement links TRBV7-3 to TRBJ2-5; maybe TRBD1 (5 bases). V lost 5 bases and J 1 base, leaving 8 bases between the germline ends. CDR3 length: 13 residues. CDR1 SGHTA and CDR2 FQGTGA come from the germline V gene. The CDR3 protein is CASSPGLQETQYF. For the CDR3, the DNA is TGTGCCAGCAGCCCAGGGCTCCAAGAGACCCAGTACTTC.

The rearrangement joins TRBV4-2 to TRBJ2-1, with 12 positions matching TRBD1. Unmatched junction bases numbered 8, after V lost 6 bases and J lost 5 bases. The CDR3 consists of 16 residues. Germline lookup yields CDR1 LGHNA and CDR2 YNFKEQ. The CDR3 loop reads CASRPAGQGADNEQFF. The CDR3 DNA follows: TGTGCCAGCAGACCAGCGGGACAGGGGGCTGACAATGAGCAGTTCTTC.